The 28 T cell receptor beta chains in this list originate from one sample, sequenced in a study of graft-versus-host responses after intestinal transplantation. Repertoires were generated with immunoSEQ multiplex PCR, while TCRdb's copy carries only in-frame clones and drops some. The sample shows almost 55,000 clones, about 90% of them seen only once. The sample consisted of PBMCs, taken about 93 weeks after intestinal transplant. Source of these receptors: a human patient who received an intestinal transplant, so some T cells may come from the graft donor.

The rearrangement uses TRBV11-2 and TRBJ1-6; D is unresolved. The CDR3 runs 16 residues. CDR1 is SGHAT, CDR2 FQNNGV, per germline. The V and J ends lost 5 bases and 0 bases respectively, with 11 bases between them. CDR3 protein: CASSHRAPSYNSPLHF. The CDR3 DNA follows: TGTGCCAGCAGCCATCGTGCTCCCTCCTATAATTCACCCCTCCACTTT.

J is TRBJ2-3 and V is TRBV9; 8 bases are a match to TRBD2. Trimming took 7 bases from V and 5 from J; bases not matched to a gene: 6. Germline-derived CDR1 and CDR2 are SGDLS and YYNGEE. The CDR3 spans 13 residues. The CDR3 reads CASLAGKLDTQYF. The CDR3 DNA is TGTGCCAGCTTAGCGGGGAAACTAGATACGCAGTATTTT. The full variable domain, completed using reference TRBV9 and TRBJ2-3, is DSGVTQTPKHLITATGQRVTLRCSPRSGDLSVYWYQQSLDQGLQFLIQYYNGEERAKGNILERFSAQQFPDLHSELNLSSLELGDSALYFCASLAGKLDTQYFGPGTRLTVL.

The rearrangement joins TRBV6-6 to TRBJ2-7, with 8 nucleotides matching TRBD1. Germline V gene sequence: CDR1 MNHNY, CDR2 SVGAGI (reference sequence). V shed 5 bases and J 1 base; nucleotides not matched to a gene: 7. The CDR3 spans 15 residues. In nucleotides, the CDR3 is TGTGCCAGCAGTCCTGGGACAGGCAATTCCTACGAGCAGTACTTC. Translation: CASSPGTGNSYEQYF.

The rearrangement uses TRBV30 and TRBJ1-5, with unresolved D. The length of the CDR3 is 13 residues. Trimming removed 4 bases at V and 1 base at J, with 8 bases between. Looked up from germline, CDR1 is GTSNPN and CDR2 is SVGIG (reference sequence). In DNA form, the CDR3 reads TGTGCCTGGAACCAGGACAGCAATCAGCCCCAGCATTTT. This gives the protein CAWNQDSNQPQHF.

The chain links TRBV29-1 to TRBJ2-7; TRBD1 might be the D (6 bases). The length of the CDR3 is 13 residues. Germline CDR1 reads SQVTM; CDR2 reads ANQGSEA. V was trimmed by 4 bases and J by 0 bases, leaving 10 bases between them. CDR3 nucleotide sequence: TGCAGCGTTGCCAGGGGAGCCTCCTACGAGCAGTACTTC. Translation gives CSVARGASYEQYF.

The genes are TRBV6-1 and TRBJ1-4, with D unclear. Trimming pared 3 bases from V and 6 bases from J, leaving 20 bases between. The CDR3 consists of 17 residues. CDR1 MNHNS and CDR2 SASEGT come from the germline V gene. The CDR3 sequence is CASSEGKGAHPDEKLFF. CDR3 coding DNA: TGTGCCAGCAGTGAGGGTAAGGGAGCCCATCCCGATGAAAAACTGTTTTTT.

J is TRBJ1-1 and V is TRBV5-4; D unclear. The CDR3 totals 15 residues. V dropped 4 bases and J dropped 5 bases, with 18 bases sitting between them. The V gene's germline CDR1 is SGHNT and CDR2 YYREEE (reference sequence). CDR3 region: CASSRGSIRDTEAFF. The CDR3 region has the DNA TGTGCCAGCAGCCGCGGGTCGATACGGGATACTGAAGCTTTCTTT.

The gene calls are TRBV27 and TRBJ2-1; D gene uncertain. This CDR3 has 12 residues. The germline V gene encodes CDR1 MNHEY and CDR2 SMNVEV (reference sequence). V lost 3 bases to trimming and J lost 8 bases, with 8 bases between them. The CDR3 is CASSFLGHEQFF. In DNA, the CDR3 is TGTGCCAGCAGTTTTCTCGGCCATGAGCAGTTCTTC.

The V gene is TRBV4-1, the J gene TRBJ2-2; tentatively, D is TRBD1 or TRBD2 (5 bases each). Trimming removed 3 bases at V and 5 bases at J, with 19 bases between. Germline V gives CDR1 MGHRA, CDR2 YSYEKL. The CDR3 loop spans 17 amino acids. CDR3 amino acids: CASSHGTGRDLTGELFF. The CDR3 region has the DNA TGCGCCAGCAGCCACGGAACGGGCCGGGACCTTACCGGGGAGCTGTTTTTT.

The CDR3 nucleotides are TGTGCCAGCAGCTTGTGGCTAGCCCCGGAGACCCAGTACTTC. It yields the protein CASSLWLAPETQYF. This chain connects TRBV5-6 to TRBJ2-5; D possibly corresponds to TRBD2 (5 bases). The CDR3 loop spans 14 amino acids. Trimming took 1 base from V and 5 from J, leaving 12 bases between them. Germline lookup yields CDR1 SGHDT and CDR2 YYEEEE.

The V call is TRBV15, the J call TRBJ1-1; the match to TRBD1 covers 7 bases. The CDR3 runs to 16 residues. Germline-derived CDR1 and CDR2 are LNHNV and YYDKDF (reference sequence). V lost 3 bases and J lost 3; bases outside the gene matches: 10. The CDR3 nucleotides read TGTGCCACCAGCAGGGAACAGGAGGGGACAGACACTGAAGCTTTCTTT. This gives the protein CATSREQEGTDTEAFF.

V is TRBV20-1 and J is TRBJ1-2; a weak D match, TRBD1 (5 bases). The CDR3 runs 11 residues. The V end was cut by 3 bases, the J end by 8 bases, with 10 bases between. Per germline, CDR1 DFQATT and CDR2 SNEGSKA (reference sequence). The CDR3 DNA is TGCAGTGCTAGCGTTGGGGGGGGCTACACCTTC. This gives the protein CSASVGGGYTF.

This chain links TRBV4-1 with TRBJ2-7; possibly TRBD2 for D (6 bases). The germline gives CDR1 MGHRA, CDR2 YSYEKL. Trimming took off 0 bases at V and 3 bases at J, with 9 bases between the two ends. CDR3 length: 14 residues. CDR3 in amino acids: CASSQDPGGYEQYF. The CDR3 DNA follows: TGCGCCAGCAGCCAAGATCCCGGGGGCTACGAGCAGTACTTC.

Only one count was recorded for this clone. The rearrangement joins TRBV19 to TRBJ1-2; possible D gene TRBD1, 5 bases. V dropped 4 bases and J dropped 8 bases, with 14 bases sitting between them. In germline, CDR1 is LNHDA, CDR2 SQIVND (reference sequence). There are 13 residues in the CDR3. The CDR3 nucleotides are TGTGCCAGTAGTAAAGGGGTAGGATGGGGCTACACCTTC. This translates into CASSKGVGWGYTF.

The chain combines TRBV12-5 with TRBJ2-7, with TRBD2 matching 7 bases. The V gene's germline CDR1 is LGHNT and CDR2 FRNRAP. V dropped 8 bases and J dropped 6; count of bases not matched to a gene: 13. The CDR3 extends over 14 amino acids. The CDR3 DNA follows: TGTGCTAGTACCCCCCTGGACGGCGGGGGCGAGCAGTACTTC. Translating it yields CASTPLDGGGEQYF.

The chain links TRBV2 to TRBJ1-4, with D possibly being TRBD1 (5 bases). Looked up from germline, CDR1 is SNHLY and CDR2 is FYNNEI. V was trimmed by 0 bases and J by 7 bases, leaving 18 bases between them. This CDR3 contains 17 residues. CDR3 sequence (DNA): TGTGCCAGCAGTGAAGCGCTTGGGGGGATCTGGGTTGAAAAACTGTTTTTT. It encodes CASSEALGGIWVEKLFF.

J is TRBJ2-5 and V is TRBV19; 11 bases line up with TRBD2. V lost 4 bases, J lost 5 bases, and 9 bases stayed unmatched. The V gene's germline CDR1 is LNHDA and CDR2 SQIVND (reference sequence). This CDR3 has 16 amino acids. The CDR3 DNA is TGTGCCAGTAGTAGTTTTAGCGGGGGGGCGTTCGAGACCCAGTACTTC. It yields the protein CASSSFSGGAFETQYF. The variable domain in full, completed from reference TRBV19 and TRBJ2-5, reads DGGITQSPKYLFRKEGQNVTLSCEQNLNHDAMYWYRQDPGQGLRLIYYSQIVNDFQKGDIAEGYSVSREKKESFPLTVTSAQKNPTAFYLCASSSFSGGAFETQYFGPGTRLLVL.

The gene calls are TRBV9 and TRBJ2-4; no clear D. V was clipped by 0 bases and J by 0 bases, with 10 bases between them. Germline values: CDR1 SGDLS, CDR2 YYNGEE. The CDR3 totals 16 residues. CDR3 sequence reads: CASSVGPLLAKNIQYF. The CDR3, as DNA: TGTGCCAGCAGCGTAGGGCCACTCCTAGCCAAAAACATTCAGTACTTC. Supplemented by reference TRBV9 and TRBJ2-4, the full variable domain reads DSGVTQTPKHLITATGQRVTLRCSPRSGDLSVYWYQQSLDQGLQFLIQYYNGEERAKGNILERFSAQQFPDLHSELNLSSLELGDSALYFCASSVGPLLAKNIQYFGAGTRLSVL.

In DNA form, the CDR3 reads TGTGCCAGCAGCCCCGGGACAACCTCCTATAATTCACCCCTCCACTTT. Amino acid sequence: CASSPGTTSYNSPLHF. This sequence joins TRBV7-6 and TRBJ1-6; the D gene is possibly TRBD1 (6 bases). The CDR3 loop spans 16 amino acids. V shed 5 bases and J shed 0 bases, with 11 bases lying between them. Per germline, CDR1 SGHVS and CDR2 FNYEAQ.

In this sample, this clone turned up a few times. The chain uses TRBV30 and TRBJ2-5; 9 positions match TRBD2. There are 13 residues in the CDR3. Germline assignment: CDR1 GTSNPN and CDR2 SVGIG (reference sequence). The junction had 4 bases not matched to a gene; V was cut back by 6 bases and J by 2 bases. CDR3 protein: CACTGLAQETQYF. CDR3 bases: TGTGCCTGCACCGGACTAGCGCAAGAGACCCAGTACTTC. The whole variable domain, filled in from reference TRBV30 and TRBJ2-5, reads SQTIHQWPATLVQPVGSPLSLECTVEGTSNPNLYWYRQAAGRGLQLLFYSVGIGQISSEVPQNLSASRPQDRQFILSSKKLLLSDSGFYLCACTGLAQETQYFGPGTRLLVL.

The chain couples TRBV10-2 to TRBJ2-1; 9 bases match TRBD2. CDR3 length: 15 residues. The V gene end was trimmed by 4 bases and the J gene end by 5 bases; junction bases not matched to a gene: 6. Germline CDR1 reads WSHSY; CDR2 reads SAAADI. In DNA form, the CDR3 reads TGCGCCAGCAGTGTCTTGAGGACTAGCGACAATGAGCAGTTCTTC. Translating gives CASSVLRTSDNEQFF.

The chain carries TRBV6-1 and TRBJ1-6; 7 bases agree with TRBD1. CDR1 MNHNS and CDR2 SASEGT come from the germline V gene. The CDR3 extends over 13 amino acids. The V gene end was trimmed by 4 bases and the J gene end by 7 bases; junction bases not matched to a gene: 1. CDR3 loop: CASSGQGNSPLHF. DNA of the CDR3: TGTGCCAGCAGTGGACAGGGCAATTCACCCCTCCACTTT.

This clone was seen once. The V and J genes are TRBV6-5 and TRBJ1-2; D possibly corresponds to TRBD1 (6 bases). Trimming shortened V by 5 bases and J by 5 bases, and 15 bases separated the two germline ends. This CDR3 comprises 14 residues. Germline CDR1 and CDR2: MNHEY and SVGAGI. The CDR3 DNA sequence: TGTGCCAGCAGTGCACAGGGTTCGTATTATGGCTACACCTTC. As protein: CASSAQGSYYGYTF.

CDR3 loop: CASTKSSQGYGYTF. The CDR3 DNA follows: TGTGCCAGCACCAAATCCTCCCAGGGCTATGGCTACACCTTC. The chain carries TRBV11-3 and TRBJ1-2; possible D gene TRBD1, 5 bases. The V gene's germline CDR1 is SGHNT and CDR2 YENEEA. With 7 bases removed from V and 4 bases from J, the gap between germline ends came to 16 bases. This CDR3 is built from 14 residues.

The chain links TRBV4-1 to TRBJ2-7; D is undetermined. This CDR3 has 14 amino acids. The germline gives CDR1 MGHRA, CDR2 YSYEKL. V lost 4 bases, J lost 1 base, and 11 bases lay in between. CDR3 in amino acids: CASSPYGFSYEQYF. Written as DNA, the CDR3 is TGCGCCAGCAGCCCCTATGGGTTTTCCTACGAGCAGTACTTC.

The chain recombines TRBV18 with TRBJ2-2; 7 bases map to TRBD2. The V gene's germline CDR1 is KGHSH and CDR2 LQKENI. CDR3 length: 16 residues. V dropped 1 base and J dropped 0; count of bases not matched to a gene: 2. Here the CDR3 DNA reads TGTGCCAGCTCACCACTCAGCGGGGCGAACACCGGGGAGCTGTTTTTT. Encoded protein: CASSPLSGANTGELFF.

The chain uses TRBV6-5 and TRBJ2-7, with TRBD1 identical over 7 bases. This CDR3 has 13 residues. Germline CDR1 reads MNHEY; CDR2 reads SVGAGI. Losses at the gene ends were 8 bases for V and 0 bases for J; bases not matched to a gene: 4. The CDR3 DNA reads as TGTGCCAGCGTGGGGACAGTCTCCTACGAGCAGTACTTC. It yields the protein CASVGTVSYEQYF.

Comment on this clone: This sample includes further DNA sequences coding for the same CDR3. This chain links TRBV5-6 with TRBJ1-5, with D unresolved. V dropped 4 bases and J dropped 3 bases, with 8 bases sitting between them. The length of the CDR3 is 13 residues. Looked up from germline, CDR1 is SGHDT and CDR2 is YYEEEE. The CDR3 DNA follows: TGTGCCAGCAGCCTGGGATCCAATCAGCCCCAGCATTTT. Protein sequence: CASSLGSNQPQHF.